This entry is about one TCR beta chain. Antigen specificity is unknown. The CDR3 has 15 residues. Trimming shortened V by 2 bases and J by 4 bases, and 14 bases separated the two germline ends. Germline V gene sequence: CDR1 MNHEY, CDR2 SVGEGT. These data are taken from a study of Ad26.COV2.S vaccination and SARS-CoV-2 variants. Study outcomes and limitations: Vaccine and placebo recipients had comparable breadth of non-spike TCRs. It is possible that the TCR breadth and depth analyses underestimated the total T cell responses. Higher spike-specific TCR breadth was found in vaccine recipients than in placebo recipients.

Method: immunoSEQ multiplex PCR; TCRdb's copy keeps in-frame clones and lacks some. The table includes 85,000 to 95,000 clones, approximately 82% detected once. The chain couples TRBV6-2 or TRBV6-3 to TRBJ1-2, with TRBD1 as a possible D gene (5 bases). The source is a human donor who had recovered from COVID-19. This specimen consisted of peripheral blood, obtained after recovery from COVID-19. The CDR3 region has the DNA TGTGCCAGCAGTTACGGTGGGCAGGGATCCTATGGCTACACCTTC. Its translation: CASSYGGQGSYGYTF.